The next 24 T cell receptor beta chains were all read from a single sample in a study of technical replicates of blood from several donors. Produced via immunoSEQ multiplex PCR; TCRdb's table is partial and in-frame only. Seen here are tens of thousands of clones, approximately 96% observed once, and the top ten hold about 0.2%. Sequencing input: T cells isolated from PBMCs. These receptors came from a human donor in good health.

CDR3 loop: CASSVPLPGQEYF. The CDR3 DNA sequence: TGTGCCAGCAGCGTCCCATTACCGGGACAGGAGTATTTT. The rearrangement links TRBV6-1 to TRBJ2-3, with 8 bases identical to TRBD1. J lost 13 bases, V lost 6 bases, and 12 bases had no gene match. Germline V gene lookup returns CDR1 MNHNS and CDR2 SASEGT. This CDR3 comprises 13 residues.

The rearrangement links TRBV5-4 to TRBJ2-1, with 9 bases lining up with TRBD2. V lost 4 bases to trimming and J lost 6 bases; unmatched junction nucleotides: 8. Germline CDR1 and CDR2: SGHNT and YYREEE (reference sequence). The CDR3 consists of 15 residues. In DNA form, the CDR3 reads TGTGCCAGCAGCCCCCCGGGACTAGCTTCCAATGAGCAGTTCTTC. This codes for CASSPPGLASNEQFF.

The rearrangement joins TRBV19 to TRBJ2-1; D is perhaps TRBD1 (5 bases). This CDR3 spans 14 amino acids. V lost 5 bases and J lost 0, with 8 bases in between. Germline assignment: CDR1 LNHDA and CDR2 SQIVND (reference sequence). The DNA for the CDR3 is TGTGCCAGTAGTTCAGGGCGCTCCTACAATGAGCAGTTCTTC. As protein: CASSSGRSYNEQFF. Looking up the rest from reference TRBV19 and TRBJ2-1 gives the full variable domain: DGGITQSPKYLFRKEGQNVTLSCEQNLNHDAMYWYRQDPGQGLRLIYYSQIVNDFQKGDIAEGYSVSREKKESFPLTVTSAQKNPTAFYLCASSSGRSYNEQFFGPGTRLTVL.

The V and J genes are TRBV28 and TRBJ2-7; 11 bases match TRBD1. CDR3 length: 15 amino acids. CDR1 is MDHEN and CDR2 is SYDVKM in the germline V gene. V trimming: 7 bases; J trimming: 3 bases; junction bases outside the gene matches: 8. CDR3 region: CASKDPGTGGYEQYF. The CDR3 DNA is TGTGCCAGCAAAGACCCCGGGACAGGGGGCTACGAGCAGTACTTC.

The sample holds one count of this clone. V usage is TRBV28 and J usage is TRBJ2-1; D gene ambiguous. There are 13 residues in the CDR3. CDR1 is MDHEN, CDR2 SYDVKM, per germline. Trimming shortened V by 6 bases and J by 5 bases, and 11 bases separated the two germline ends. This chain's CDR3 is CASSPPGDNEQFF. DNA of the CDR3: TGTGCCAGCAGCCCGCCGGGTGACAATGAGCAGTTCTTC. Together with reference TRBV28 and TRBJ2-1, the CDR3 gives the full variable domain: DVKVTQSSRYLVKRTGEKVFLECVQDMDHENMFWYRQDPGLGLRLIYFSYDVKMKEKGDIPEGYSVSREKKERFSLILESASTNQTSMYLCASSPPGDNEQFFGPGTRLTVL.

This chain connects TRBV28 to TRBJ1-5, with 7 bases identical to TRBD1. Germline loops: CDR1 MDHEN, CDR2 SYDVKM. The CDR3 is 18 residues long. With 3 bases clipped from V and 4 bases from J, the junction kept 15 bases outside the gene matches. In nucleotides, the CDR3 is TGTGCCAGCAGTTTGAGGTGGACAGGCGCAATGGGGAATCAGCCCCAGCATTTT. It is translated as CASSLRWTGAMGNQPQHF.

V gene TRBV11-3 combines with J gene TRBJ1-1; D uncertain. The CDR3 spans 15 residues. Trimming took off 1 base at V and 0 bases at J, with 9 bases between the two ends. Germline V CDR1 and CDR2: SGHNT, YENEEA. CDR3 sequence reads: CASSLGEGMNTEAFF. The CDR3 DNA reads TGTGCCAGCAGCTTAGGCGAGGGAATGAACACTGAAGCTTTCTTT. The variable domain in full, completed from reference TRBV11-3 and TRBJ1-1, reads EAGVVQSPRYKIIEKKQPVAFWCNPISGHNTLYWYLQNLGQGPELLIRYENEEAVDDSQLPKDRFSAERLKGVDSTLKIQPAELGDSAVYLCASSLGEGMNTEAFFGQGTRLTVV.

The chain uses TRBV19 and TRBJ1-2; D is uncertain. Trimming removed 7 bases from V and 1 base from J, with 16 bases in between. This CDR3 region has 15 residues. The germline CDR1 and CDR2 sequences are LNHDA and SQIVND (reference sequence). The CDR3 protein is CASTMGGYFNYGYTF. CDR3 sequence (DNA): TGTGCCAGTACCATGGGAGGTTACTTTAACTATGGCTACACCTTC.

This rearrangement joins TRBV2 to TRBJ1-5, with 7 nucleotides matching TRBD1. Trimming cost V 6 bases and J 5 bases; bases outside gene matches: 7. The germline CDR1 and CDR2 sequences are SNHLY and FYNNEI. CDR3 length: 14 residues. Written as DNA, the CDR3 is TGTGCCAGCAGGGTACAGGGGAACTATCAGCCCCAGCATTTT. This encodes CASRVQGNYQPQHF.

This chain connects TRBV11-3 to TRBJ2-5; 7 bases map to TRBD1. Germline V lookup: CDR1 SGHNT, CDR2 YENEEA. The CDR3 is made up of 14 amino acids. V trimming: 3 bases; J trimming: 5 bases; junction bases outside the gene matches: 6. The CDR3 DNA reads TGTGCCAGCAGCTTGAACAGGGGCCGGGAGACCCAGTACTTC. Its protein product is CASSLNRGRETQYF.

CDR3 DNA: TGCAGCGTTTTATACACCGGGGAGCTGTTTTTT. It codes for CSVLYTGELFF. The V and J genes are TRBV29-1 and TRBJ2-2, with D hard to call. The germline V gene encodes CDR1 SQVTM and CDR2 ANQGSEA. The CDR3 length is 11 residues. V was clipped by 5 bases and J by 3 bases, with 4 bases between them.

The chain has TRBV30 and TRBJ2-7; D is perhaps TRBD1 (5 bases). The CDR3 consists of 13 residues. Per germline, CDR1 GTSNPN and CDR2 SVGIG (reference sequence). V was trimmed by 0 bases and J by 8 bases, leaving 14 bases between them. The CDR3 nucleotides read TGTGCCTGGAGTGTACTCCCCTCAGGGAAGCAGTACTTC. Protein product: CAWSVLPSGKQYF.

The CDR3 DNA is TGTGCCAGTAGTATGAGAGGGACAGAGAATCAGCCCCAGCATTTT. The encoded protein is CASSMRGTENQPQHF. This chain links TRBV19 with TRBJ1-5; 7 nucleotides line up with TRBD1. Germline V CDR1 and CDR2: LNHDA, SQIVND (reference sequence). The ends lost 3 bases at V and 4 bases at J; junction bases unmatched: 6. The CDR3 spans 15 residues.

The chain employs TRBV6-6 and TRBJ2-1, with TRBD1 as a possible D gene (5 bases). The CDR3 has 14 residues. Germline CDR1 and CDR2: MNHNY and SVGAGI (reference sequence). The germline V and J ends were trimmed by 2 bases and 2 bases, with 7 bases remaining between them. CDR3 loop: CASSYKGTYNEQFF. The DNA of the CDR3 is TGTGCCAGCAGTTACAAGGGGACCTACAATGAGCAGTTCTTC.

The chain has TRBV4-1 and TRBJ2-7; 8 positions match TRBD1. Germline CDR1 and CDR2: MGHRA and YSYEKL. The CDR3 has 15 amino acids. V dropped 4 bases and J dropped 5; count of bases not matched to a gene: 10. CDR3 in amino acids: CASSPFDRGSHEQYF. As DNA, the CDR3 is TGCGCCAGCAGCCCTTTTGACAGGGGCAGCCACGAGCAGTACTTC.

The rearrangement uses TRBV9 and TRBJ1-2; 12 nucleotides align to TRBD1. The V gene end was trimmed by 8 bases and the J gene end by 5 bases; junction bases not matched to a gene: 4. Per germline, CDR1 SGDLS and CDR2 YYNGEE. This CDR3 is 13 amino acids long. The CDR3 coding sequence is TGTGCCAGTGGGACAGGGGGCGGTTATGGCTACACCTTC. Protein sequence: CASGTGGGYGYTF.

The chain couples TRBV29-1 to TRBJ2-7, with a tentative D call TRBD2 (6 bases). This CDR3 region has 12 residues. V was shortened by 4 bases and J by 3 bases, with 10 bases between the two germline ends. Germline V CDR1 and CDR2: SQVTM, ANQGSEA. The CDR3 nucleotides are TGCAGCGTTGGTGCTAGCGACTACGAGCAGTACTTC. It yields the protein CSVGASDYEQYF.

This clone was seen only once. The V and J genes are TRBV4-2 and TRBJ1-6, with 10 bases identical to TRBD1. With V trimmed by 1 base and J by 9 bases, 9 bases remained unmatched. In germline, CDR1 is LGHNA, CDR2 YNFKEQ. CDR3 length: 17 residues. The CDR3 region is CASSQAGPGQGTSPLHF. The CDR3 DNA sequence: TGTGCCAGCAGCCAAGCTGGGCCGGGACAGGGGACTTCACCCCTCCACTTT.

The chain is built from TRBV4-1 and TRBJ1-4; D gene ambiguous. Germline V gene sequence: CDR1 MGHRA, CDR2 YSYEKL. The V and J ends lost 6 bases and 5 bases respectively, with 10 bases between them. The CDR3 loop spans 13 amino acids. As DNA, the CDR3 is TGCGCCAGCAGTGGGCCTAACAATGAAAAACTGTTTTTT. Its translation: CASSGPNNEKLFF.

V gene TRBV7-8 combines with J gene TRBJ1-5; 9 positions agree with TRBD1. J gave up 6 bases and V 7 bases, and 16 bases lay outside the gene matches. This CDR3 has 17 amino acids. Germline V lookup: CDR1 SGHVS, CDR2 FQNEAQ. CDR3 nucleotides: TGTGCCAGCACCAAATCTCGTAGGACAGGGGAGTTTCAGCCCCAGCATTTT. Translating gives CASTKSRRTGEFQPQHF.

The genes are TRBV19 and TRBJ2-6; perhaps TRBD1 as D (5 bases). Trimming cost V 4 bases and J 0 bases, with 13 bases left between them. The CDR3 runs to 17 residues. CDR1 is LNHDA, CDR2 SQIVND, per germline (reference sequence). The CDR3 sequence: CASSTQGASSGANVLTF. In nucleotides, the CDR3 is TGTGCCAGTAGTACCCAGGGCGCCAGCTCTGGGGCCAACGTCCTGACTTTC.

This sequence joins TRBV10-3 and TRBJ1-5; D unclear. Germline CDR1 reads ENHRY; CDR2 reads SYGVKD. This CDR3 spans 13 amino acids. The V end was cut by 0 bases, the J end by 4 bases, with 4 bases between. The CDR3, as DNA: TGTGCCATCAGTGAGTCGTCGAATCAGCCCCAGCATTTT. Amino acid sequence: CAISESSNQPQHF.

In this sample, this clone turned up once. The rearrangement joins TRBV7-9 to TRBJ1-2, with 9 bases that match TRBD1. The germline V gene has CDR1 SEHNR and CDR2 FQNEAQ (reference sequence). The CDR3 runs to 16 residues. J lost 6 bases, V lost 4 bases, and 12 bases had no gene match. The CDR3 is CASSSRWGQGGDGYTF. CDR3 DNA sequence: TGTGCCAGCAGCTCCCGCTGGGGACAGGGAGGAGATGGCTACACCTTC.

The gene calls are TRBV19 and TRBJ2-2; TRBD2 aligns across 7 bases. CDR3 length equals 13 residues. Germline CDR1 is LNHDA and CDR2 is SQIVND (reference sequence). The trim removed 11 bases at V and 1 base at J, leaving 4 bases unmatched. The CDR3 is CAGGGGNTGELFF. CDR3 DNA: TGTGCCGGCGGGGGAGGGAACACCGGGGAGCTGTTTTTT.